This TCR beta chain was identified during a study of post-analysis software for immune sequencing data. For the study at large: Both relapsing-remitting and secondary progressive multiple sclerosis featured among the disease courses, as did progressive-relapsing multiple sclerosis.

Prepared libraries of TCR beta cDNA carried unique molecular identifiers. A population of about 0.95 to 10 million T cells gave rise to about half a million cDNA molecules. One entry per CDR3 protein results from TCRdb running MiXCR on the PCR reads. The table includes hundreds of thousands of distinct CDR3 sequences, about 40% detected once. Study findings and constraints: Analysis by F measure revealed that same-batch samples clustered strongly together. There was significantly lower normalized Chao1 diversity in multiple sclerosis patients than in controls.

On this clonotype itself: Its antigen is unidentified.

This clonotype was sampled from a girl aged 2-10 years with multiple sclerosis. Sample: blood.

DNA for the CDR3: TGTGCCAGCAGCTTACCAAAAATGGATGAGCAGTTCTTC. The encoded protein is CASSLPKMDEQFF. J is TRBJ2-1 and V is TRBV7-8, with D unclear. V was shortened by 2 bases and J by 8 bases, with 10 bases between the two germline ends. This CDR3 comprises 13 residues. Per germline, CDR1 SGHVS and CDR2 FQNEAQ.